Following are 3 T cell receptor beta chains from one sample sequenced in a study of blood T cell repertoires in COVID-19. Clones were read by immunoSEQ multiplex PCR, and TCRdb kept only the in-frame ones, dropping some. The data contain 35,000 to 45,000 clones, 85% of them seen just once; the ten biggest clones take up less than 7%. Material: peripheral blood. The receptors come from a man aged 50-60 years with active COVID-19.

V gene TRBV4-2 combines with J gene TRBJ2-1; D perhaps matches TRBD1 (6 bases). Deletions cut 0 bases from V and 6 bases from J, with 9 bases between. From germline, CDR1 is LGHNA and CDR2 YNFKEQ. CDR3 size: 14 residues. The CDR3, as DNA: TGTGCCAGCAGCCAAGAGGGGGCGGTCAATGAGCAGTTCTTC. Translation: CASSQEGAVNEQFF.

This chain connects TRBV30 to TRBJ1-3; unclear D gene. Trimming cost V 4 bases and J 4 bases, with 8 bases left between them. This CDR3 region has 12 residues. Germline CDR1 is GTSNPN and CDR2 is SVGIG (reference sequence). In DNA form, the CDR3 reads TGTGCCTGGACCAGAAAGGGAAACACCATATATTTT. Residues: CAWTRKGNTIYF.

The chain recombines TRBV12-3 or TRBV12-4 with TRBJ1-6, with 7 bases identical to TRBD1. There are 13 residues in the CDR3. The ends lost 6 bases at V and 9 bases at J; junction bases unmatched: 5. CDR3 bases: TGTGCCAGCAGCCCAACAGGGGTTTCACCCCTCCACTTT. It yields the protein CASSPTGVSPLHF.